This is a list of T cell receptor beta chains from one sample in a study of blood T cell repertoires in COVID-19. The data were produced by immunoSEQ multiplex PCR, yet TCRdb's version contains in-frame clones alone and is incomplete. The data hold 170,000 or so clones, with 70% to 90% observed a single time. Sequenced sample: peripheral blood. The receptors were sampled from a man aged 40-50 years with active or convalescent COVID-19. The CDR3 runs from the conserved cysteine through the conserved F or W. D genes are given only for firm matches. A row's size may be missing; if present it is once, few, many or a size class.

D	size	V	J	DNA	CDR3
NA	NA	TRBV2	TRBJ2-4	TGTGCCAGCAACGTCGGGGACATTCAGTACTTC	CASNVGDIQYF
NA	NA	TRBV19	TRBJ1-4	TGTGCCAGTTCTGGGAGTAGGGCTAATGAAAAACTGTTTTTT	CASSGSRANEKLFF
TRBD1	NA	TRBV7-3	TRBJ2-7	TGTGCCAGCAGCCTTGGGGCCCGGACAGGACCTTGGTACGAGCAGTACTTC	CASSLGARTGPWYEQYF
NA	NA	TRBV19	TRBJ2-2	TGTGCCAGTAGTCAGGGATTGGGCACCGGGGAGCTGTTTTTT	CASSQGLGTGELFF
NA	NA	TRBV20-1	TRBJ2-7	TGCAGTGCTAGATCAGGACATGAGCAGTACTTC	CSARSGHEQYF
NA	NA	TRBV6-6	TRBJ1-6	TGTGCCAGCAGTTATTCAGGGGATTCACCCCTCCACTTT	CASSYSGDSPLHF
NA	NA	TRBV20-1	TRBJ1-2	TGCAGTGCTAGTCGGCAGGGGAACTATGGCTACACCTTC	CSASRQGNYGYTF
TRBD2	NA	TRBV6-5	TRBJ2-3	TGTGCCAGCTCCGGGGGGGGCGGCACAGATACGCAGTATTTT	CASSGGGGTDTQYF
NA	NA	TRBV10-3	TRBJ2-3	TGTGCCATCAGAAGCGTAGCGGAGGTAGATACGCAGTATTTT	CAIRSVAEVDTQYF
NA	NA	TRBV21-1	TRBJ1-2	TGTGCCAGCACTCCCGATGGCTACACCTTC	CASTPDGYTF
NA	NA	TRBV6-1	TRBJ2-7	TGTGCCAGCAGTGAACATGGGCCACGGAACGAGCAGTACTTC	CASSEHGPRNEQYF
NA	NA	TRBV6-1	TRBJ2-4	TGTGCCAGCAGTGACGCCGGGACAACGAAAAACATTCAGTACTTC	CASSDAGTTKNIQYF
TRBD2	few	TRBV5-1	TRBJ2-5	TGCGCCAGCAGCTTGGCATTAGCGGGGTTAGAGACCCAGTACTTC	CASSLALAGLETQYF
TRBD1	NA	TRBV28	TRBJ1-4	TGTGCCAGCAGTTTATGGAGGGACAGGGCTAATGAAAAACTGTTTTTT	CASSLWRDRANEKLFF
NA	NA	TRBV19	TRBJ1-1	TGTGCCAGTAGTCAGGGGATAGACACTGAAGCTTTCTTT	CASSQGIDTEAFF